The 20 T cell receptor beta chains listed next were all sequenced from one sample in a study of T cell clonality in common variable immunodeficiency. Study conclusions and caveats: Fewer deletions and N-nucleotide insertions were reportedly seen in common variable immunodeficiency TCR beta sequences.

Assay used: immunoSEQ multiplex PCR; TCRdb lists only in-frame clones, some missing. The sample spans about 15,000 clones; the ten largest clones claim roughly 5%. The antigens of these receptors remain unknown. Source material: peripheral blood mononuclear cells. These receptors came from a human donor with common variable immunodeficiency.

The chain's CDR3 is CASSLVGGGDTQYF. The sequenced part of the CDR3 DNA is TGTGCCAGCAGCTTAGTAGGCGGGGGAGATACG. The V call is TRBV7-2, the J call TRBJ2-3; TRBD2 agrees at 7 bases. Read sequence stops 3 residues before the CDR3 end, and the germline J gene provides the missing end. The germline V gene encodes CDR1 SGHTA and CDR2 FQGNSA. The trim removed 1 base at V and 5 bases at J, leaving 3 bases unmatched. The CDR3 is 14 residues long.

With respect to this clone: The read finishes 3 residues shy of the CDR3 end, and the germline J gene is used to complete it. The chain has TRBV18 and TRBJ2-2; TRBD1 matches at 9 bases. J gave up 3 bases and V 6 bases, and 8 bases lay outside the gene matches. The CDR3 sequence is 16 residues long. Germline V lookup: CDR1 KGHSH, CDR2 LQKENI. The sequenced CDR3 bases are TGTGCCAGCTCCCCAGCCGGGACAGGGTACACCGGGGAG. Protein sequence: CASSPAGTGYTGE. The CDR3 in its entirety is CASSPAGTGYTGELFF.

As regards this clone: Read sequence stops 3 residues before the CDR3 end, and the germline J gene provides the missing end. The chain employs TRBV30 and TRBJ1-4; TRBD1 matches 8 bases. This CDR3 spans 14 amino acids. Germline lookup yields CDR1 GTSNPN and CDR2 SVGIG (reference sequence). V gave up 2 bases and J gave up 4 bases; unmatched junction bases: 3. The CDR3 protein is CAWSPGQGNEKLFF. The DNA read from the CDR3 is TGTGCCTGGAGTCCCGGACAGGGTAATGAAAAA.

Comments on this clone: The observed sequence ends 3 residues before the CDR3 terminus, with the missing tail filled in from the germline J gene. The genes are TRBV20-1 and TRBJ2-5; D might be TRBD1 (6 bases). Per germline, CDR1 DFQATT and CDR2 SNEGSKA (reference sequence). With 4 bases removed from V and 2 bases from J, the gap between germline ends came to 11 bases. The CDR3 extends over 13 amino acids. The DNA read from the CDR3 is TGCAGTGCTATAGGACAGCCACAAGAGACC. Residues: CSAIGQPQET. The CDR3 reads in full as CSAIGQPQETQYF.

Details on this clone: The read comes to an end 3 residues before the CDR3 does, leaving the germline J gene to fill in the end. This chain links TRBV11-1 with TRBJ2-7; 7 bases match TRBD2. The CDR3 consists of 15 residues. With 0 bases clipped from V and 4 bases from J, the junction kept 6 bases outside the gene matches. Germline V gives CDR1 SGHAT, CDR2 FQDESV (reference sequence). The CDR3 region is CASSLAGGEKYEQYF. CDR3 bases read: TGTGCCAGCAGCTTAGCGGGAGGGGAGAAATACGAG.

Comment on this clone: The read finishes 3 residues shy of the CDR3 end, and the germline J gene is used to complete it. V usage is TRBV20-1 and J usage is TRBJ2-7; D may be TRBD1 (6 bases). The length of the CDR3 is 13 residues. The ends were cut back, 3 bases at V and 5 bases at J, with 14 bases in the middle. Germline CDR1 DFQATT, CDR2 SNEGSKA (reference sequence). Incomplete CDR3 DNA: TGCAGTGCTAGTCGGAACAGGGCCGACGAG. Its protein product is CSASRNRADE. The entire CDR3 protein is CSASRNRADEQYF.

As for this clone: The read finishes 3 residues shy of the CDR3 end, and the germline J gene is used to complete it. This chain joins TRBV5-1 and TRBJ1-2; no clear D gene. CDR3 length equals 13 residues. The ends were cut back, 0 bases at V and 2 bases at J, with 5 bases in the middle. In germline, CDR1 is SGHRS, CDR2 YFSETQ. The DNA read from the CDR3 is TGCGCCAGCAGCTTGGACAGCAACTATGGC. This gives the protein CASSLDSNYG. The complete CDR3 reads CASSLDSNYGYTF.

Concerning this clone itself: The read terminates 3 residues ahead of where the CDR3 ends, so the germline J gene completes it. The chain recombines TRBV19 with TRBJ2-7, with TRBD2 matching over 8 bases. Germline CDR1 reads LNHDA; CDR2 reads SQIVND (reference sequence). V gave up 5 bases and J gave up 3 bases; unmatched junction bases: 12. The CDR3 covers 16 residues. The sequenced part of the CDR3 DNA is TGTGCCAGTAGTGTCCTATCCGGGACTAGAGACTACGAG. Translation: CASSVLSGTRDYE. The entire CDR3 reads CASSVLSGTRDYEQYF.

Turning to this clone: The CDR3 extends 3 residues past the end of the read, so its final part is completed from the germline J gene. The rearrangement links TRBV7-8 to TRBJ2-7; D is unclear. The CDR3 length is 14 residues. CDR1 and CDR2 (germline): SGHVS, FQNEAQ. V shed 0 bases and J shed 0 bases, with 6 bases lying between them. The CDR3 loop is CASSLAPSSYEQYF. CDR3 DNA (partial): TGTGCCAGCAGCTTAGCCCCTAGCTCCTACGAG.

The CDR3 sequence: CASSVEAGADKETQYF. CDR3 bases read: TGTGCCAGTAGTGTTGAAGCGGGGGCGGATAAAGAGACC. The genes are TRBV19 and TRBJ2-5, with 8 bases that match TRBD2. With the read ending 3 residues before the CDR3 end, the germline J gene is used to fill in that end. Germline lookup yields CDR1 LNHDA and CDR2 SQIVND (reference sequence). This CDR3 spans 16 amino acids. V shed 5 bases, J shed 3 bases, and the junction held 11 bases outside the gene matches.

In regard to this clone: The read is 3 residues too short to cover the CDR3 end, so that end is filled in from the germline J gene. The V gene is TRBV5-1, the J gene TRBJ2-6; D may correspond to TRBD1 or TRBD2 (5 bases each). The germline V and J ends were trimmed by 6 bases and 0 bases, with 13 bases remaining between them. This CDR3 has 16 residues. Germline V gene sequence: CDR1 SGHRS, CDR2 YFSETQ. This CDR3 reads CASNQGESSGANVLTF. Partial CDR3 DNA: TGCGCCAGCAATCAAGGGGAGAGCTCTGGGGCCAACGTC.

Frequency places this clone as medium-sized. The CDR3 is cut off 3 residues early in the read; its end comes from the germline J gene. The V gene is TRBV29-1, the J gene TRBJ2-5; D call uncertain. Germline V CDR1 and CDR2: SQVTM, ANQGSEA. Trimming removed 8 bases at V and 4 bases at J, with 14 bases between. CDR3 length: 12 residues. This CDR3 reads CSLLGSGETQYF. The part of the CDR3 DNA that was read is TGCAGCCTCCTCGGCTCGGGAGAGACC.

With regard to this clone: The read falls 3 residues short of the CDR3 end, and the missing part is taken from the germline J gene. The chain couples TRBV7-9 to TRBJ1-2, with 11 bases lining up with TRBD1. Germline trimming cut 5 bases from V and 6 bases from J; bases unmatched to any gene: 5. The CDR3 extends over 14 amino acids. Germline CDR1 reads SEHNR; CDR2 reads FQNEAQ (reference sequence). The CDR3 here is CASSEPGQGDGYTF. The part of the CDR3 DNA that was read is TGTGCCAGCAGCGAACCGGGACAGGGGGATGGC.

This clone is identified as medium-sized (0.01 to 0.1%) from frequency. The CDR3 spells CASSLRDRGVHSPLHF. The sequenced CDR3 bases are TGTGCCAGCTCACTCCGGGACAGGGGCGTCCACTCACCC. V usage is TRBV18 and J usage is TRBJ1-6; 10 nucleotides agree with TRBD1. The read is 3 residues too short to cover the CDR3 end, so that end is filled in from the germline J gene. The germline CDR1 and CDR2 sequences are KGHSH and LQKENI. The CDR3 runs 16 residues. With 4 bases clipped from V and 10 bases from J, the junction kept 10 bases outside the gene matches.

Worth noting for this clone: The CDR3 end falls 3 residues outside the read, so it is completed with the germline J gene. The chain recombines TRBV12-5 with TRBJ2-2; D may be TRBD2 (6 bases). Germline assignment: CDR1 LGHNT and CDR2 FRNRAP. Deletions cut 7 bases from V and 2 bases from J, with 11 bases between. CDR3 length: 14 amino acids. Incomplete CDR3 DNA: TGTGCTAGTGCCATAGCGGTTAACACCGGGGAG. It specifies CASAIAVNTGE. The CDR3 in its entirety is CASAIAVNTGELFF.

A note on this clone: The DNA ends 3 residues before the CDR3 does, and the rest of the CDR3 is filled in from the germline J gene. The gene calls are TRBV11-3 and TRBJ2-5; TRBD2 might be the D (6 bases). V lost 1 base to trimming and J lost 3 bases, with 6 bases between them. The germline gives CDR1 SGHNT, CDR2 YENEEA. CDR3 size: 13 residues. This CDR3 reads CASSLGLEETQYF. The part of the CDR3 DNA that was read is TGTGCCAGCAGCTTAGGACTAGAAGAGACC.

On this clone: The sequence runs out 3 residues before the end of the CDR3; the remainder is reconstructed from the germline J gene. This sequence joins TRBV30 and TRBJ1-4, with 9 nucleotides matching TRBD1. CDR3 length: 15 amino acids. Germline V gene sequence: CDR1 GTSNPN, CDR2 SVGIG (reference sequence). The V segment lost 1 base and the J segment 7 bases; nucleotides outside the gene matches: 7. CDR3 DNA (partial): TGTGCCTGGAGTGCCCAGACAGGGGGTAGTGAAAAA. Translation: CAWSAQTGGSEK. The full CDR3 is CAWSAQTGGSEKLFF.

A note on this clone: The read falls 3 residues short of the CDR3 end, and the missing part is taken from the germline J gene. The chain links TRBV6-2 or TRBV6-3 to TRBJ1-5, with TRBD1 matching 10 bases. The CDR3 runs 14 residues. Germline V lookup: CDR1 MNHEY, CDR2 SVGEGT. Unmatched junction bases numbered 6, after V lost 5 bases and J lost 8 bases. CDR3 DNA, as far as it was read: TGTGCCAGCAGTCAGGGACAGGGGTACGAGCCC. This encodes CASSQGQGYEP. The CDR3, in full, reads CASSQGQGYEPQHF.

The CDR3 protein is CAWAPAGTVYEQYF. The CDR3 DNA, read in part, is TGTGCCTGGGCCCCCGCTGGGACAGTCTACGAG. The chain recombines TRBV30 with TRBJ2-7; the match to TRBD1 covers 7 bases. The read comes to an end 3 residues before the CDR3 does, leaving the germline J gene to fill in the end. The CDR3 has 14 residues. The trim removed 5 bases at V and 3 bases at J, leaving 10 bases unmatched. The germline V gene has CDR1 GTSNPN and CDR2 SVGIG (reference sequence).

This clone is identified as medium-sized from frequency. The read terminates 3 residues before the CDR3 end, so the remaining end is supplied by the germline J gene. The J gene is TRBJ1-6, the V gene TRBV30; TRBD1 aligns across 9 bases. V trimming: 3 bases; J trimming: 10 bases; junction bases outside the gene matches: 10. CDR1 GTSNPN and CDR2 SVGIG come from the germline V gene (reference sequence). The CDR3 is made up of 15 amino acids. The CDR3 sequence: CAWRQRDRVNSPLHF. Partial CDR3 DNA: TGTGCCTGGAGGCAACGGGACAGGGTTAACTCACCC.